This is a list of T cell receptor beta chains from one sample in a study of blood T cell repertoires in COVID-19. Here immunoSEQ multiplex PCR was the method, and the copy in TCRdb shows in-frame clones only, minus some. Counted here are around 130,000 clones, approximately 88% occurring once; the ten biggest clones make up 1.1% to 1.5%. The sequenced sample was peripheral blood. These receptor sequences come from a man in his fifties or sixties with acute or convalescent COVID-19. Both conserved end residues are part of each CDR3. D genes are given only for firm matches. Size values are once, few and many counts, or a class for expanded clones, and some rows have none.

j_call	v_call	d_call	clone_size	cdr3_aa	cdr3_nt
TRBJ1-4	TRBV14	TRBD1	few	CASSRDRGGEKLFF	TGTGCCAGCAGCCGCGACAGGGGCGGCGAAAAACTGTTTTTT
TRBJ2-5	TRBV29-1	.	.	CSVEVSEPGTQYF	TGCAGCGTTGAAGTATCGGAACCGGGGACCCAGTACTTC
TRBJ1-1	TRBV18	.	.	CASSPRLRGMNTEAFF	TGTGCCAGCTCACCACGCTTAAGAGGAATGAACACTGAAGCTTTCTTT
TRBJ1-6	TRBV10-2	TRBD1	.	CASSEPTGGAINSPLHF	TGCGCCAGCAGTGAGCCTACAGGGGGAGCGATTAATTCACCCCTCCACTTT
TRBJ2-7	TRBV7-9	TRBD1	.	CASSLAGDRGLYEQYF	TGTGCCAGCAGCTTAGCGGGGGACAGGGGACTCTACGAGCAGTACTTC
TRBJ2-3	TRBV29-1	.	.	CSVLAVLSTDTQYF	TGCAGCGTGTTAGCGGTTCTTAGCACAGATACGCAGTATTTT
TRBJ2-3	TRBV5-6	TRBD2	.	CASSSGLAGGFIDTQYF	TGTGCCAGCAGCTCGGGACTAGCGGGAGGGTTCATAGATACGCAGTATTTT
TRBJ2-7	TRBV20-1	.	few	CSASAITDNYEQYF	TGCAGTGCTAGTGCCATAACTGATAACTACGAGCAGTACTTC
TRBJ2-6	TRBV5-1	.	.	CASSFEDSGANVLTF	TGCGCCAGCAGCTTCGAGGACTCTGGGGCCAACGTCCTGACTTTC
TRBJ2-1	TRBV29-1	.	.	CSVESGVEYNEQFF	TGCAGCGTTGAATCGGGAGTAGAGTACAATGAGCAGTTCTTC
TRBJ2-3	TRBV30	TRBD2	.	CAWSTGTITDTQYF	TGTGCCTGGAGTACCGGGACTATCACAGATACGCAGTATTTT
TRBJ2-3	TRBV24-1	TRBD1	.	CATSDRVGVTDTQYF	TGTGCCACCAGCGACAGGGTGGGGGTCACAGATACGCAGTATTTT
TRBJ2-7	TRBV10-2	.	.	CASKLGARYEQYF	TGCGCCAGCAAGTTAGGGGCTCGGTACGAGCAGTACTTC
TRBJ2-3	TRBV7-3	TRBD2	.	CASSLAGGSTDTQYF	TGTGCCAGCAGCCTAGCGGGGGGCAGCACAGATACGCAGTATTTT
TRBJ2-7	TRBV24-1	.	.	CATALVFYEQYF	TGTGCCACGGCGCTAGTGTTCTACGAGCAGTACTTC
TRBJ2-2	TRBV9	TRBD1	.	CASRTGAQNTGELFF	TGTGCCAGCAGGACAGGGGCCCAGAACACCGGGGAGCTGTTTTTT
TRBJ1-4	TRBV3-1/TRBV3-2	TRBD1	.	CASSQDRGNEKLFF	TGTGCCAGCAGCCAAGACAGGGGGAATGAAAAACTGTTTTTT
TRBJ1-2	TRBV5-6	.	few	CASSLGSAGHWNGYTF	TGTGCCAGCAGCTTGGGTTCGGCAGGCCACTGGAATGGCTACACCTTC
TRBJ2-1	TRBV6-4	TRBD2	.	CASSEGGTSGDEQFF	TGTGCCAGCAGTGAAGGAGGGACTAGTGGCGATGAGCAGTTCTTC
TRBJ2-3	TRBV9	TRBD2	few	CASSVGGGGTTDTQYF	TGTGCCAGCAGCGTAGGCGGCGGGGGGACCACAGATACGCAGTATTTT
TRBJ2-7	TRBV24-1	TRBD1	.	CATSEPGGDEQYF	TGTGCCACCAGTGAGCCAGGGGGCGACGAGCAGTACTTC
TRBJ1-1	TRBV24-1	.	once	CASSQMARASAFF	TGTGCCTCTAGTCAGATGGCCAGGGCGTCCGCTTTCTTT
TRBJ2-4	TRBV4-2	.	.	CASSQELGAKNIQYF	TGTGCCAGCAGCCAAGAGCTCGGAGCCAAAAACATTCAGTACTTC
TRBJ2-7	TRBV7-9	.	.	CASSLARKSYEQYF	TGTGCCAGCAGCTTAGCCAGAAAGTCCTACGAGCAGTACTTC
TRBJ1-1	TRBV5-1	TRBD1	.	CASSLVAGGTEAFF	TGCGCCAGCAGCTTGGTGGCAGGGGGAACTGAAGCTTTCTTT
TRBJ2-7	TRBV5-1	TRBD1	.	CASSLGTGNDYEQYF	TGCGCCAGCAGCTTGGGGACAGGGAACGACTACGAGCAGTACTTC
TRBJ1-3	TRBV5-4	.	.	CASSLGSGGNTIYF	TGTGCCAGCAGCTTGGGATCAGGGGGAAACACCATATATTTT
TRBJ2-3	TRBV10-2	TRBD1	.	CASKNPGQGGDTQYF	TGCGCCAGTAAAAATCCGGGACAGGGGGGTGATACGCAGTATTTT
TRBJ1-5	TRBV27	TRBD1	.	CASSWTGSFDQPQHF	TGTGCCAGCAGTTGGACAGGGTCTTTTGATCAGCCCCAGCATTTT
TRBJ2-3	TRBV15	TRBD2	.	CATSRASGVRGTDTQYF	TGTGCCACCAGCAGAGCTAGCGGGGTAAGGGGCACAGATACGCAGTATTTT
TRBJ2-1	TRBV2	.	.	CASAGTRSYNEQFF	TGTGCCAGTGCGGGGACCCGTTCCTACAATGAGCAGTTCTTC